This T cell receptor (beta chain) derives from a study of T cells in Graves' hyperthyroidism and ophthalmopathy. Uncontrolled infection, other autoimmune disease, pregnancy or lactation disqualified patients from enrolment. Overall study findings and caveats: Ophthalmopathy and stable hyperthyroidism were separated by a 13 V-J model. Most expanded thyroid clonotypes above 0.001 recurred in blood.

There are 15 residues in the CDR3. Germline CDR1 and CDR2: SGHRS and YFSETQ. Trimming shortened V by 4 bases and J by 5 bases, and 18 bases separated the two germline ends. Amplification yielded TCR beta CDR3 regions, with RNA transcripts as the source. The HTBI set primed first-round TCR CDR3 RT-PCR. In TCRdb, the multiplex PCR reads were re-called with MiXCR into one record per CDR3 protein. This table has under 650,000 distinct CDR3 sequences, 15% to 20% appearing once. In this sample, this clonotype turned up many times. Its specificity is unknown. Material: blood. V usage is TRBV5-1 and J usage is TRBJ2-5, with D possibly matching TRBD1 (7 bases). The TCR was taken from a woman under 40 with Graves' hyperthyroidism. The CDR3 is CASSGGGQSGETQYF. CDR3 DNA: TGCGCCAGCAGCGGAGGGGGACAGTCGGGGGAGACCCAGTACTTC.